This T cell receptor (beta chain) was obtained from a study of beta chain features in type 1 diabetes. In the case of this clone: Its antigen remains unknown.

Findings of the study overall: Although PCR might favor shorter templates, it would do so equally in patients and controls.

Expressed TCRB transcripts were sequenced, since all the RNA that had been isolated was reverse transcribed. Repertoires were generated with immunoSEQ multiplex PCR, while TCRdb's copy carries only in-frame clones and drops some. This table has 200,000 to 250,000 clones, about 63% appearing once. The sample taken for sequencing was naive CD4+ T cells from blood. The clonotype originates from a man aged 25 to 45 in good health.

The DNA for the CDR3 is TGTGCCACCGACAGGGGCTCTGGGGCCAACGTCCTGACTTTC. This translates into CATDRGSGANVLTF. This chain links TRBV7-9 with TRBJ2-6, with 8 bases aligning to TRBD1. The CDR3 has 14 amino acids. V lost 10 bases, J lost 0 bases, and 2 bases stayed unmatched. The germline CDR1 and CDR2 sequences are SEHNR and FQNEAQ (reference sequence).